The clone carrying this T cell receptor (beta chain) was seen a few times. This entry comes from a study of blood T cell repertoires in COVID-19. This CDR3 comprises 11 residues. From germline, CDR1 is SGHVS and CDR2 FQNEAQ. Trimming cost V 1 base and J 13 bases, with 10 bases left between them. Assay: immunoSEQ multiplex PCR; the TCRdb copy retains only in-frame clones and omits some. This table holds over 250,000 clones, roughly nine tenths found once. The TCR comes from a man aged 50 to 59 with acute or convalescent COVID-19. Sequenced sample: peripheral blood. This chain uses TRBV7-8 with TRBJ1-2, with D possibly matching TRBD1 (6 bases). CDR3 loop: CASSLGEGVTF. Here the CDR3 DNA reads TGTGCCAGCAGCTTAGGAGAGGGGGTCACCTTC.